This T cell receptor (beta chain) is from a study of spatial heterogeneity in lung cancer. Study-level results: The recorded estimate of tumor T cell coverage is 6.5% to 7% for alpha chains and approximately 13% for beta chains. One measure, the expanded intratumoral alpha and beta TCR count, tracked tumor mutation counts.

TCRdb independently ran MiXCR on the 5' RACE reads; one entry per CDR3 protein. The sample consists of more than 3,000 distinct CDR3 sequences, 10% to 13% of them appearing once. V lost 1 base and J lost 2, with 2 bases in between. The CDR3 sequence is 12 residues long. CDR1 is SGHVS and CDR2 is FQNEAQ in the germline V gene. Notes on this clonotype: No antigen is known for it.

Specified time point: sample taken at primary tumor resection. Donation came from 70 or so patients with untreated early-stage non-small cell lung cancer. This receptor was taken from a female donor with early-stage non-small cell lung cancer. This chain uses TRBV7-8 with TRBJ1-2; no firm D call. Material: lung tumor tissue, obtained at surgery. CDR3 amino acids: CASSLGNYGYTF. The CDR3 DNA reads as TGTGCCAGCAGCTTAGGGAACTATGGCTACACCTTC.